The rows below give T cell receptor beta chains drawn from one sample of a study of cytomegalovirus exposure and HLA in healthy donors. Repertoires were generated with immunoSEQ multiplex PCR, while TCRdb's copy carries only in-frame clones and drops some. Found here are over 100,000 clones, 70% to 85% of them singletons; the top ten hold more than 4%. The sample comprised PBMCs. The receptor set was obtained from a male donor in good health and CMV-seropositive. CDR3s include the opening cysteine and the closing phenylalanine or tryptophan. The D gene is left open where the match is weak. Size is omitted from some rows. Given values are once, few, many or a class for expanded clones.

D gene: -; J gene: TRBJ2-7; clone size: -; V gene: TRBV6-1; CDR3 protein: CASISGAYEQYF; CDR3 DNA: TGTGCCAGCATATCCGGAGCCTACGAGCAGTACTTC
D gene: -; J gene: TRBJ1-3; clone size: -; V gene: TRBV19; CDR3 protein: CASSIITGLESRNTIYF; CDR3 DNA: TGTGCCAGTAGTATTATTACGGGACTTGAGAGCAGAAACACCATATATTTT
D gene: TRBD2; J gene: TRBJ2-2; clone size: -; V gene: TRBV9; CDR3 protein: CASSLSGTYTGELFF; CDR3 DNA: TGTGCCAGCAGCCTAAGCGGGACCTACACCGGGGAGCTGTTTTTT
D gene: TRBD1; J gene: TRBJ1-1; clone size: -; V gene: TRBV18; CDR3 protein: CASSTEGAYTEAFF; CDR3 DNA: TGTGCCAGCTCAACGGAGGGGGCTTACACTGAAGCTTTCTTT
D gene: -; J gene: TRBJ2-7; clone size: -; V gene: TRBV7-2; CDR3 protein: CASSLEGSGTYEQYF; CDR3 DNA: TGTGCCAGCAGCTTAGAAGGGTCCGGGACTTACGAGCAGTACTTC
D gene: -; J gene: TRBJ2-5; clone size: few; V gene: TRBV20-1; CDR3 protein: CSASQETQYF; CDR3 DNA: TGCAGTGCCAGCCAAGAGACCCAGTACTTC
D gene: -; J gene: TRBJ1-5; clone size: -; V gene: TRBV11-2; CDR3 protein: CASSRQKGSSNQPQHF; CDR3 DNA: TGTGCCAGCAGCAGACAGAAGGGTAGTAGCAATCAGCCCCAGCATTTT
D gene: TRBD1; J gene: TRBJ1-3; clone size: -; V gene: TRBV28; CDR3 protein: CASSSGQVFSGNTIYF; CDR3 DNA: TGTGCCAGCAGTTCAGGACAGGTCTTCTCTGGAAACACCATATATTTT
D gene: -; J gene: TRBJ2-7; clone size: -; V gene: TRBV6-5; CDR3 protein: CASRRDFTSSYEQYF; CDR3 DNA: TGTGCCAGCAGGCGGGACTTCACGAGCTCCTACGAGCAGTACTTC
D gene: -; J gene: TRBJ2-5; clone size: few; V gene: TRBV5-1; CDR3 protein: CASSLAGSQETQYF; CDR3 DNA: TGCGCCAGCAGCTTGGCTGGCAGTCAAGAGACCCAGTACTTC
D gene: TRBD2; J gene: TRBJ2-2; clone size: -; V gene: TRBV6-5; CDR3 protein: CASSLAGGGAGELFF; CDR3 DNA: TGTGCCAGCAGTCTAGCGGGAGGGGGTGCCGGGGAGCTGTTTTTT
D gene: TRBD1; J gene: TRBJ1-2; clone size: -; V gene: TRBV6-4; CDR3 protein: CASSASRQGLAGYTF; CDR3 DNA: TGTGCCAGCAGCGCCTCGAGACAGGGATTGGCTGGCTACACCTTC
D gene: TRBD1; J gene: TRBJ1-2; clone size: -; V gene: TRBV7-3; CDR3 protein: CASSLTAGGSYGYTF; CDR3 DNA: TGTGCCAGCAGCTTAACCGCAGGGGGCTCTTATGGCTACACCTTC
D gene: -; J gene: TRBJ1-5; clone size: -; V gene: TRBV10-3; CDR3 protein: CAISESRQTLNQPQHF; CDR3 DNA: TGTGCCATCAGTGAGTCTCGACAGACACTAAATCAGCCCCAGCATTTT
D gene: -; J gene: TRBJ2-7; clone size: -; V gene: TRBV5-1; CDR3 protein: CASSLDGSSYEQYF; CDR3 DNA: TGCGCCAGCAGCTTGGATGGCAGTTCTTACGAGCAGTACTTC
D gene: TRBD2; J gene: TRBJ2-5; clone size: -; V gene: TRBV4-1; CDR3 protein: CASSPTSGEQETQYF; CDR3 DNA: TGCGCCAGCAGCCCGACTAGCGGGGAGCAAGAGACCCAGTACTTC
D gene: TRBD2; J gene: TRBJ2-4; clone size: few; V gene: TRBV6-1; CDR3 protein: CASNSGTTKNIQYF; CDR3 DNA: TGTGCCAGCAATTCGGGGACTACCAAAAACATTCAGTACTTC
D gene: -; J gene: TRBJ1-2; clone size: few; V gene: TRBV19; CDR3 protein: CASSPGDGYGYTF; CDR3 DNA: TGTGCCAGTAGTCCAGGGGACGGGTATGGCTACACCTTC
D gene: -; J gene: TRBJ1-1; clone size: -; V gene: TRBV2; CDR3 protein: CASSLTLTGGTEAFF; CDR3 DNA: TGTGCCAGCAGCCTCACCTTGACGGGAGGGACTGAAGCTTTCTTT
D gene: TRBD2; J gene: TRBJ2-4; clone size: -; V gene: TRBV28; CDR3 protein: CASSLLGGTSIQYF; CDR3 DNA: TGTGCCAGCAGTTTACTGGGGGGGACCTCTATTCAGTACTTC
D gene: -; J gene: TRBJ2-7; clone size: -; V gene: TRBV14; CDR3 protein: CASSQASQVSYEQYF; CDR3 DNA: TGTGCCAGCAGCCAAGCTTCCCAGGTCTCCTACGAGCAGTACTTC
D gene: -; J gene: TRBJ2-1; clone size: -; V gene: TRBV27; CDR3 protein: CASSSLTRPNTGDEQFF; CDR3 DNA: TGTGCCAGCAGTTCCCTAACCCGTCCCAACACCGGGGATGAGCAGTTCTTC
D gene: TRBD1; J gene: TRBJ2-5; clone size: -; V gene: TRBV2; CDR3 protein: CASSFFGTDFRETQYF; CDR3 DNA: TGTGCCAGCAGTTTTTTCGGGACAGATTTTCGAGAGACCCAGTACTTC
D gene: -; J gene: TRBJ2-7; clone size: -; V gene: TRBV28; CDR3 protein: CASSVADWVRYEQYF; CDR3 DNA: TGTGCCAGCAGTGTCGCGGACTGGGTGCGATACGAGCAGTACTTC
D gene: TRBD1; J gene: TRBJ2-5; clone size: -; V gene: TRBV29-1; CDR3 protein: CSAQGFQETQYF; CDR3 DNA: TGCAGCGCACAGGGGTTCCAAGAGACCCAGTACTTC
D gene: TRBD1; J gene: TRBJ1-1; clone size: -; V gene: TRBV2; CDR3 protein: CASSGGTGAGGAFF; CDR3 DNA: TGTGCCAGCAGCGGTGGGACAGGGGCAGGGGGAGCTTTCTTT
D gene: -; J gene: TRBJ1-1; clone size: -; V gene: TRBV7-2; CDR3 protein: CASSLTGIEAFF; CDR3 DNA: TGTGCCAGCAGCCTTACAGGGATTGAAGCTTTCTTT
D gene: -; J gene: TRBJ2-7; clone size: -; V gene: TRBV6-6; CDR3 protein: CASSPTGHYEQYF; CDR3 DNA: TGTGCCAGCAGCCCGACCGGACACTACGAGCAGTACTTC
D gene: -; J gene: TRBJ2-6; clone size: medium-sized; V gene: TRBV6-1; CDR3 protein: CASSGTDSSSGANVLTF; CDR3 DNA: TGTGCCAGCAGTGGGACGGACTCGAGCTCTGGGGCCAACGTCCTGACTTTC
D gene: TRBD1; J gene: TRBJ2-7; clone size: -; V gene: TRBV5-1; CDR3 protein: CASRDREAYEQYF; CDR3 DNA: TGCGCCAGCAGGGACAGGGAGGCCTACGAGCAGTACTTC
D gene: TRBD1; J gene: TRBJ1-1; clone size: few; V gene: TRBV5-1; CDR3 protein: CASSTTGDTEAFF; CDR3 DNA: TGCGCCAGCAGTACTACAGGGGACACTGAAGCTTTCTTT
D gene: TRBD1; J gene: TRBJ1-4; clone size: -; V gene: TRBV7-8; CDR3 protein: CASSLLREGAGEKLFF; CDR3 DNA: TGTGCCAGCAGCTTATTGAGAGAGGGGGCGGGAGAAAAACTGTTTTTT
D gene: -; J gene: TRBJ1-5; clone size: -; V gene: TRBV10-2; CDR3 protein: CASSANSNQPQHF; CDR3 DNA: TGCGCCAGCAGTGCTAATAGCAATCAGCCCCAGCATTTT
D gene: -; J gene: TRBJ2-5; clone size: -; V gene: TRBV20-1; CDR3 protein: CSARTGDAQYF; CDR3 DNA: TGCAGTGCTAGAACGGGGGATGCCCAGTACTTC
D gene: TRBD1; J gene: TRBJ1-1; clone size: few; V gene: TRBV6-4; CDR3 protein: CASSTSTGGTEAFF; CDR3 DNA: TGTGCCAGCAGCACCTCGACAGGGGGTACTGAAGCTTTCTTT
D gene: -; J gene: TRBJ2-7; clone size: -; V gene: TRBV18; CDR3 protein: CASSPRTSSSYEQYF; CDR3 DNA: TGTGCCAGCTCCCCTAGAACTAGTAGCTCCTACGAGCAGTACTTC
D gene: -; J gene: TRBJ1-3; clone size: few; V gene: TRBV11-2; CDR3 protein: CASSLDRQASGNTIYF; CDR3 DNA: TGTGCCAGCAGCTTAGACCGGCAGGCCTCTGGAAACACCATATATTTT